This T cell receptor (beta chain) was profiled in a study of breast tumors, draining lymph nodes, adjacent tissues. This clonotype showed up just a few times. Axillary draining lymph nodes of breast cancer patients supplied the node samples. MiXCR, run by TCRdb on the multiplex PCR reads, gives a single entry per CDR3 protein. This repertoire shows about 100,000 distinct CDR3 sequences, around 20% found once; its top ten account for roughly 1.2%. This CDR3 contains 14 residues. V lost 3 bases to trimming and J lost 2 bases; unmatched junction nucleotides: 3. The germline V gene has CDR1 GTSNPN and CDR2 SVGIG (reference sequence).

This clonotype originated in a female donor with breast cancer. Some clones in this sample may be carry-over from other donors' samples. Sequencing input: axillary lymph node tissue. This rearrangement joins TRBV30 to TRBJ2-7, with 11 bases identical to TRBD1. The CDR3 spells CAWRGQGGTYEQYF. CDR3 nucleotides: TGTGCCTGGAGGGGACAGGGGGGAACCTACGAGCAGTACTTC. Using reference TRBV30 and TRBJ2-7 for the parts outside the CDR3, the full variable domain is SQTIHQWPATLVQPVGSPLSLECTVEGTSNPNLYWYRQAAGRGLQLLFYSVGIGQISSEVPQNLSASRPQDRQFILSSKKLLLSDSGFYLCAWRGQGGTYEQYFGPGTRLTVT.